These T cell receptor beta chains were read from a single sample in a study of glioma-infiltrating T cells after dendritic cell vaccination. Generated by immunoSEQ multiplex PCR, the TCRdb table keeps only in-frame clones and is missing some. In the table there are around 90,000 clones, 79% of which are singletons. Sequenced here: blood, sampled before dendritic cell vaccination. The receptors derive from a human donor with glioblastoma. Each CDR3 is given without its conserved first and last residue.

j_gene: TRBJ1-3; v_gene: TRBV7-6; CDR3aa: ASSPRRDSSGNTIY
j_gene: TRBJ2-3; v_gene: TRBV4-2; CDR3aa: ASSQDGRLAGAGDTQY
j_gene: TRBJ2-7; v_gene: TRBV4-2; CDR3aa: ASSQWTGLAPREQY
j_gene: TRBJ2-3; v_gene: TRBV19; CDR3aa: ASSIGTGVTDTQY
j_gene: TRBJ2-7; v_gene: TRBV28; CDR3aa: ASSLTGRSDEQY
j_gene: TRBJ1-2; v_gene: TRBV6-1; CDR3aa: ASSELRVAANTLLYGYT
j_gene: TRBJ2-1; v_gene: TRBV5-1; CDR3aa: ASSWAGQGTEQF
j_gene: TRBJ2-1; v_gene: TRBV4-2; CDR3aa: ASSPHGLAGVFNEQF
j_gene: TRBJ1-5; v_gene: TRBV28; CDR3aa: ASSLPGTGNQPQH
j_gene: TRBJ2-2; v_gene: TRBV6-5; CDR3aa: ASGTSQRTGELF
j_gene: TRBJ1-1; v_gene: TRBV29-1; CDR3aa: SVGGDRGFDTEAF
j_gene: TRBJ2-3; v_gene: TRBV18; CDR3aa: ASSLNTDTQY
j_gene: TRBJ1-1; v_gene: TRBV25-1; CDR3aa: ASREGPEAF
j_gene: TRBJ2-1; v_gene: TRBV6-5; CDR3aa: ASRDYLSYNEQF
j_gene: TRBJ2-3; v_gene: TRBV7-6; CDR3aa: ASSPFPGGPFDTDTQY
j_gene: TRBJ1-1; v_gene: TRBV19; CDR3aa: ASSMQGDTEAF
j_gene: TRBJ2-5; v_gene: TRBV5-1; CDR3aa: ASSLGGLRQETQY
j_gene: TRBJ2-3; v_gene: TRBV6-1; CDR3aa: ASSEGGRRDTQY
j_gene: TRBJ2-7; v_gene: TRBV6-5; CDR3aa: ASSYFGTGPEQY
j_gene: TRBJ2-2; v_gene: TRBV5-4; CDR3aa: ASSSPRQGARGTGELF
j_gene: TRBJ2-2; v_gene: TRBV2; CDR3aa: ASSERPPGAGGELF
j_gene: TRBJ2-1; v_gene: TRBV10-1; CDR3aa: ASSEQGQGAGNEQF
j_gene: TRBJ1-5; v_gene: TRBV6-1; CDR3aa: ASSAPRGGGQPQH
j_gene: TRBJ2-6; v_gene: TRBV6-4; CDR3aa: ASSDSTLGGANVLT
j_gene: TRBJ2-6; v_gene: TRBV28; CDR3aa: ASSYRGQLGANVLT
j_gene: TRBJ2-7; v_gene: TRBV28; CDR3aa: ASIHSGTYEQY
j_gene: TRBJ1-6; v_gene: TRBV6-1; CDR3aa: ASSRTSPHSPLH
j_gene: TRBJ2-4; v_gene: TRBV11-1; CDR3aa: ASSLFAGPPNIQY
j_gene: TRBJ2-7; v_gene: TRBV4-1; CDR3aa: ASSQDGAEQY
j_gene: TRBJ2-7; v_gene: TRBV20-1; CDR3aa: SANTVYEQY
j_gene: TRBJ1-2; v_gene: TRBV15; CDR3aa: ATSRGDTIRNGYT
j_gene: TRBJ2-3; v_gene: TRBV2; CDR3aa: ASGWTTSTDTQY
j_gene: TRBJ2-1; v_gene: TRBV5-1; CDR3aa: ASSPGLAGGIYNEQF
j_gene: TRBJ1-4; v_gene: TRBV7-8; CDR3aa: ASSARSRDRVNEKLF
j_gene: TRBJ2-7; v_gene: TRBV5-1; CDR3aa: ASKPVGDSYEQY
j_gene: TRBJ1-1; v_gene: TRBV29-1; CDR3aa: STEGDAYGTEAF
j_gene: TRBJ1-3; v_gene: TRBV4-1; CDR3aa: ASSQVISGDSGNTIY
j_gene: TRBJ1-5; v_gene: TRBV23-1; CDR3aa: ASSLRKCGFRLNQPQH
j_gene: TRBJ2-1; v_gene: TRBV6-1; CDR3aa: AIRLAGGRGMLF
j_gene: TRBJ2-5; v_gene: TRBV9; CDR3aa: ASSPGSSGRQETQY
j_gene: TRBJ1-2; v_gene: TRBV11-2; CDR3aa: ASSLVQGWNYGYT
j_gene: TRBJ2-7; v_gene: TRBV14; CDR3aa: ASRASGTGGYEQY
j_gene: TRBJ2-4; v_gene: TRBV2; CDR3aa: ASSELAGAKNIQY
j_gene: TRBJ2-1; v_gene: TRBV10-2; CDR3aa: AGWDRGASEQF
j_gene: TRBJ2-5; v_gene: TRBV2; CDR3aa: ASSDSLRRTQY